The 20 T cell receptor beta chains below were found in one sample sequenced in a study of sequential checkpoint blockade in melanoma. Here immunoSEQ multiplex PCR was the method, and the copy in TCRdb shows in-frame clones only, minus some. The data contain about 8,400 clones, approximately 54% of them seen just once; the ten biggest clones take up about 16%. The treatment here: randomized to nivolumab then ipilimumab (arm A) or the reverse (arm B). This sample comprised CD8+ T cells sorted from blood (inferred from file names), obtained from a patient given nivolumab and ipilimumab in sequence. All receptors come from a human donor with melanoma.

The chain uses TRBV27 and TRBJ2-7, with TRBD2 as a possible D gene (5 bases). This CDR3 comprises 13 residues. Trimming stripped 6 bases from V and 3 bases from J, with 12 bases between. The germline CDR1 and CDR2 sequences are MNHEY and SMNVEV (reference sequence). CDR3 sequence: CASSNGLGYEQYF. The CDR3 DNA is TGTGCCAGCAGCAACGGACTCGGCTACGAGCAGTACTTC.

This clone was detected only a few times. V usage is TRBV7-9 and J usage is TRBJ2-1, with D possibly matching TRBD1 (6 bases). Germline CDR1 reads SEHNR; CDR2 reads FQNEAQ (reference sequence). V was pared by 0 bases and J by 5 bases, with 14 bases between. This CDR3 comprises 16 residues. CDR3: CASSLAWDTVDNEQFF. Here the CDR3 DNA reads TGTGCCAGCAGCTTAGCGTGGGACACCGTTGACAATGAGCAGTTCTTC.

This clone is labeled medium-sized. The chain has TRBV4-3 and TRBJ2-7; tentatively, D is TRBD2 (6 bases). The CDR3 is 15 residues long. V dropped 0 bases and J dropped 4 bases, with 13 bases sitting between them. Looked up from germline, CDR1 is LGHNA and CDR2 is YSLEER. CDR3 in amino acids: CASSQDRRGGYEQYF. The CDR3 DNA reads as TGCGCCAGCAGCCAAGATAGGAGGGGCGGGTACGAGCAGTACTTC.

The CDR3 sequence: CASRVRGPGRNEQYF. For the CDR3, the DNA is TGTGCCAGCAGAGTCAGGGGGCCAGGGAGGAACGAGCAGTACTTC. The chain combines TRBV5-6 with TRBJ2-7, with 8 bases identical to TRBD1. This CDR3 spans 15 amino acids. The germline gives CDR1 SGHDT, CDR2 YYEEEE. V shed 5 bases and J 5 bases; nucleotides not matched to a gene: 12. Together with reference TRBV5-6 and TRBJ2-7, the CDR3 gives the full variable domain: DAGVTQSPTHLIKTRGQQVTLRCSPKSGHDTVSWYQQALGQGPQFIFQYYEEEERQRGNFPDRFSGHQFPNYSSELNVNALLLGDSALYLCASRVRGPGRNEQYFGPGTRLTVT.

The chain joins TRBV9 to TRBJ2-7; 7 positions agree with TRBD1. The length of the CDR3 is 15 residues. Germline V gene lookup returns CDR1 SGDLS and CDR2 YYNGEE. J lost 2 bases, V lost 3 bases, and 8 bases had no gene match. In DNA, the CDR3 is TGTGCCAGCAGCGGGGGGACAGTTCCTCCCTACGAGCAGTACTTC. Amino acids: CASSGGTVPPYEQYF.

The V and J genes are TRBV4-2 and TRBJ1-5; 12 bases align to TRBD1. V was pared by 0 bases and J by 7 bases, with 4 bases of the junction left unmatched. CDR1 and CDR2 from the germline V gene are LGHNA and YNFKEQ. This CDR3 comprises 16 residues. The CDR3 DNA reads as TGTGCCAGCAGCCAAGACGGGGACAGGGGGCGACAGCCCCAGCATTTT. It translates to CASSQDGDRGRQPQHF.

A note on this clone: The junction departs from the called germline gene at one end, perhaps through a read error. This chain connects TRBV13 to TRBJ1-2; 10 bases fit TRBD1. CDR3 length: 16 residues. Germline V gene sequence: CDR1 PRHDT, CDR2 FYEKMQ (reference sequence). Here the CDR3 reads CASSQPGQGTDYGYTF. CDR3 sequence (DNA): TGCGCCAGCAGCCAACCGGGACAGGGGACGGACTATGGCTACACCTTC.

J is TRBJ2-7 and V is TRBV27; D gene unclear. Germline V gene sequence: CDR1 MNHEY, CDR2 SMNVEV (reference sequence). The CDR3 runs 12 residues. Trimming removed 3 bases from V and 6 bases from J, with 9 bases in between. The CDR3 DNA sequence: TGTGCCAGCAGTTTGGTAGCCGGCGAGCAGTACTTC. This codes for CASSLVAGEQYF.

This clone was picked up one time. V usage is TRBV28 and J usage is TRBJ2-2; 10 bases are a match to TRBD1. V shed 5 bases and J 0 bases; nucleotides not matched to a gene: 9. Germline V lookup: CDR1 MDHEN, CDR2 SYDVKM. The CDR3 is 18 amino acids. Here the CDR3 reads CASSLTGTGVANTGELFF. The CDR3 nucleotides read TGTGCCAGCAGTCTAACCGGGACAGGGGTCGCGAACACCGGGGAGCTGTTTTTT.

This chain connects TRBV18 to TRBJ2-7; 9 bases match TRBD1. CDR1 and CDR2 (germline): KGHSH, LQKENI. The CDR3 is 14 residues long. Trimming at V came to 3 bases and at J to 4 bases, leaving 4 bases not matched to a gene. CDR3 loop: CASSPMGQGYEQYF. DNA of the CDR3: TGTGCCAGCTCACCGATGGGACAGGGATACGAGCAGTACTTC.

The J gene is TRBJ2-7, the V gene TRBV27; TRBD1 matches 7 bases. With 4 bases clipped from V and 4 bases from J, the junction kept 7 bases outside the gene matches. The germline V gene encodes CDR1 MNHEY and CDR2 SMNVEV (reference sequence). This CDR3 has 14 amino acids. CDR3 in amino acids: CASSSGQNHYEQYF. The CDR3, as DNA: TGTGCCAGCAGTTCGGGACAGAATCATTACGAGCAGTACTTC.

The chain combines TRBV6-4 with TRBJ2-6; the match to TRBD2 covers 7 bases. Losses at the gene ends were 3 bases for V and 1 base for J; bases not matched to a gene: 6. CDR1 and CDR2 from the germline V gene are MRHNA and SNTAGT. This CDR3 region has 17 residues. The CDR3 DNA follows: TGTGCCAGCAGTGAAGGGGAGGGAAGTTCTGGGGCCAACGTCCTGACTTTC. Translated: CASSEGEGSSGANVLTF.

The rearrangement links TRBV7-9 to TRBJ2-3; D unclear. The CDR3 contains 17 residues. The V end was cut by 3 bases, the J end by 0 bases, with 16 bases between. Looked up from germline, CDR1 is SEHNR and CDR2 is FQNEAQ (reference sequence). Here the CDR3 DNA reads TGTGCCAGCAGCTTCCCCACTGCGTCCGAAAGCACAGATACGCAGTATTTT. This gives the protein CASSFPTASESTDTQYF.

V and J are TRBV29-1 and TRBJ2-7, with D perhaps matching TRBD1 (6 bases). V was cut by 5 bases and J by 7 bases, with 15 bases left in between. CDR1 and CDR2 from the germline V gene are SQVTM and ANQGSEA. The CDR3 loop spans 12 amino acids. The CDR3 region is CSVQTGVREQYF. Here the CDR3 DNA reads TGCAGCGTTCAGACAGGCGTCAGGGAGCAGTACTTC.

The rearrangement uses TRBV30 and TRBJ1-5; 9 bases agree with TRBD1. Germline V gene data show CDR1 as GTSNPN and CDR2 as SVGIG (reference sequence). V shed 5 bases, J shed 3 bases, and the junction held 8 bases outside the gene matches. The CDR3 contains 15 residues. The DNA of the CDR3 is TGTGCCTGGGACTCCGGGACAGGGCCCAATCAGCCCCAGCATTTT. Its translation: CAWDSGTGPNQPQHF.

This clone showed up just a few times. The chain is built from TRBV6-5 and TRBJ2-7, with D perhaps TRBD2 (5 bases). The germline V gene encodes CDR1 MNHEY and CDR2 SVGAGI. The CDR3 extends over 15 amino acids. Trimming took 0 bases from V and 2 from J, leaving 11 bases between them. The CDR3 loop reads CASSYSLLGAYEQYF. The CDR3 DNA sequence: TGTGCCAGCAGTTACTCGTTGTTGGGAGCCTACGAGCAGTACTTC.

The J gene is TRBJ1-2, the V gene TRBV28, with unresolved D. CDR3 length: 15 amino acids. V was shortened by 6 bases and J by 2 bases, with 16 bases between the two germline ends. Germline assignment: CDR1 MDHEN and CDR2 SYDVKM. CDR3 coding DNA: TGTGCCAGCAGCTTGGAGGAAGTGATAAACTATGGCTACACCTTC. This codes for CASSLEEVINYGYTF.

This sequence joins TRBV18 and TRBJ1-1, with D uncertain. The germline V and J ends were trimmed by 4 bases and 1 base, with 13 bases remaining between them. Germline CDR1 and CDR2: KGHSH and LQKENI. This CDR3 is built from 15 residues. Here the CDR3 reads CASSRAHRQNTEAFF. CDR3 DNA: TGTGCCAGCTCACGAGCCCACAGACAGAACACTGAAGCTTTCTTT.

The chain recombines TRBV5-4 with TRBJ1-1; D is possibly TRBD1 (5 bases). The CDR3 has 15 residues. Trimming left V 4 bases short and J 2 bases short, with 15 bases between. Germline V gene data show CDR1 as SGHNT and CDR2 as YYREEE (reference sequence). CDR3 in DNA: TGTGCCAGCAGCCCGGTGGGGGGAGCTAACACTGAAGCTTTCTTT. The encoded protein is CASSPVGGANTEAFF.

The CDR3 loop reads CASRDLQVSPLHF. CDR3 nucleotide sequence: TGCGCCAGCAGAGACCTCCAGGTCTCACCCCTCCACTTT. V usage is TRBV5-1 and J usage is TRBJ1-6; no reliable D call. V shed 5 bases and J shed 10 bases, with 13 bases lying between them. Germline assignment: CDR1 SGHRS and CDR2 YFSETQ. The CDR3 runs 13 residues.